Following are 6 T cell receptor beta chains from one sample sequenced in a study of blood T cell repertoires in COVID-19. Sequencing used immunoSEQ multiplex PCR; TCRdb keeps in-frame clones, though not all of them. The repertoire consists of 300,000 to 400,000 clones, with approximately 90% occurring once and the leading ten covering about 1%. The specimen sequenced was PBMCs or T cells enriched from blood (not recorded which). The source is a man aged 18 to 35 who had recovered from COVID-19.

J is TRBJ1-2 and V is TRBV28; D possibly corresponds to TRBD1 (6 bases). This CDR3 comprises 14 residues. CDR1 is MDHEN, CDR2 SYDVKM, per germline. Trimming pared 5 bases from V and 4 bases from J, leaving 14 bases between. The CDR3 here is CASSTGISLYGYTF. For the CDR3, the DNA is TGTGCCAGCAGTACAGGGATATCCCTCTATGGCTACACCTTC.

This rearrangement joins TRBV6-5 to TRBJ1-4; TRBD1 aligns across 8 bases. Germline V CDR1 and CDR2: MNHEY, SVGAGI. The V gene end was trimmed by 5 bases and the J gene end by 8 bases; junction bases not matched to a gene: 7. The CDR3 has 14 residues. This CDR3 is CASSPDRGGEKLFF. Written as DNA, the CDR3 is TGTGCCAGCAGTCCTGACAGGGGTGGCGAAAAACTGTTTTTT.

The rearrangement links TRBV19 to TRBJ1-5; 12 bases fit TRBD1. Per the germline V gene, CDR1 is LNHDA and CDR2 is SQIVND (reference sequence). The CDR3 covers 17 residues. J lost 2 bases, V lost 7 bases, and 9 bases had no gene match. The CDR3 protein is CASIGTGGAWGNQPQHF. The CDR3 DNA follows: TGTGCCAGTATAGGGACAGGGGGCGCGTGGGGCAATCAGCCCCAGCATTTT.

This chain links TRBV7-9 with TRBJ1-5; 8 positions match TRBD1. The V gene end was trimmed by 10 bases and the J gene end by 0 bases; junction bases not matched to a gene: 5. The CDR3 is 14 residues long. Germline lookup yields CDR1 SEHNR and CDR2 FQNEAQ (reference sequence). CDR3 nucleotides: TGTGCCATCGGCGGACAGGGTAGCAATCAGCCCCAGCATTTT. Translation gives CAIGGQGSNQPQHF.

This clone appeared a single time. The rearrangement links TRBV29-1 to TRBJ1-1, with 10 bases that match TRBD1. The trim removed 7 bases at V and 4 bases at J, leaving 3 bases unmatched. The germline CDR1 and CDR2 sequences are SQVTM and ANQGSEA. This CDR3 spans 12 amino acids. Here the CDR3 reads CSARTGGTEAFF. CDR3 DNA: TGCAGCGCCCGGACAGGGGGCACTGAAGCTTTCTTT.

The chain couples TRBV4-2 to TRBJ2-1; 9 bases match TRBD2. The CDR3 is 15 residues long. CDR1 and CDR2 (germline): LGHNA, YNFKEQ. The ends lost 0 bases at V and 8 bases at J; junction bases unmatched: 5. In DNA, the CDR3 is TGTGCCAGCAGCCAAGAGATAGCGGGAGTATATGAGCAGTTCTTC. It yields the protein CASSQEIAGVYEQFF.